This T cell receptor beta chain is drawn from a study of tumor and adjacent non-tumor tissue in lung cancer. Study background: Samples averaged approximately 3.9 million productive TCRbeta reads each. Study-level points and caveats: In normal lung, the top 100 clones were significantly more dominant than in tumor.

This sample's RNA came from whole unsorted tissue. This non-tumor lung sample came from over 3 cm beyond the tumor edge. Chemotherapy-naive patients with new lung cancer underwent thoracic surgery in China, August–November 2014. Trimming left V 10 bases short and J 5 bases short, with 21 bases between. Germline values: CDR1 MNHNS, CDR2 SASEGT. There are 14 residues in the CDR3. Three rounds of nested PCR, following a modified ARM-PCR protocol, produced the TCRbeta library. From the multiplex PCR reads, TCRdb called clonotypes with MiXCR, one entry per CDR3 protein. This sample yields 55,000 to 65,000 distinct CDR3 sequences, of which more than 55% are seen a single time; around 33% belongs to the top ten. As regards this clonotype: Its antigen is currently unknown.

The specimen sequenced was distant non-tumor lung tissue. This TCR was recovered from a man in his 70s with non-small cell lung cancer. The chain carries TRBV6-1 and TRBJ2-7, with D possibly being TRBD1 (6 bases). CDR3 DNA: TGTGCCATTAGTGAAGGACAGAGCGGCGACGAGCAGTACTTC. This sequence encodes CAISEGQSGDEQYF.